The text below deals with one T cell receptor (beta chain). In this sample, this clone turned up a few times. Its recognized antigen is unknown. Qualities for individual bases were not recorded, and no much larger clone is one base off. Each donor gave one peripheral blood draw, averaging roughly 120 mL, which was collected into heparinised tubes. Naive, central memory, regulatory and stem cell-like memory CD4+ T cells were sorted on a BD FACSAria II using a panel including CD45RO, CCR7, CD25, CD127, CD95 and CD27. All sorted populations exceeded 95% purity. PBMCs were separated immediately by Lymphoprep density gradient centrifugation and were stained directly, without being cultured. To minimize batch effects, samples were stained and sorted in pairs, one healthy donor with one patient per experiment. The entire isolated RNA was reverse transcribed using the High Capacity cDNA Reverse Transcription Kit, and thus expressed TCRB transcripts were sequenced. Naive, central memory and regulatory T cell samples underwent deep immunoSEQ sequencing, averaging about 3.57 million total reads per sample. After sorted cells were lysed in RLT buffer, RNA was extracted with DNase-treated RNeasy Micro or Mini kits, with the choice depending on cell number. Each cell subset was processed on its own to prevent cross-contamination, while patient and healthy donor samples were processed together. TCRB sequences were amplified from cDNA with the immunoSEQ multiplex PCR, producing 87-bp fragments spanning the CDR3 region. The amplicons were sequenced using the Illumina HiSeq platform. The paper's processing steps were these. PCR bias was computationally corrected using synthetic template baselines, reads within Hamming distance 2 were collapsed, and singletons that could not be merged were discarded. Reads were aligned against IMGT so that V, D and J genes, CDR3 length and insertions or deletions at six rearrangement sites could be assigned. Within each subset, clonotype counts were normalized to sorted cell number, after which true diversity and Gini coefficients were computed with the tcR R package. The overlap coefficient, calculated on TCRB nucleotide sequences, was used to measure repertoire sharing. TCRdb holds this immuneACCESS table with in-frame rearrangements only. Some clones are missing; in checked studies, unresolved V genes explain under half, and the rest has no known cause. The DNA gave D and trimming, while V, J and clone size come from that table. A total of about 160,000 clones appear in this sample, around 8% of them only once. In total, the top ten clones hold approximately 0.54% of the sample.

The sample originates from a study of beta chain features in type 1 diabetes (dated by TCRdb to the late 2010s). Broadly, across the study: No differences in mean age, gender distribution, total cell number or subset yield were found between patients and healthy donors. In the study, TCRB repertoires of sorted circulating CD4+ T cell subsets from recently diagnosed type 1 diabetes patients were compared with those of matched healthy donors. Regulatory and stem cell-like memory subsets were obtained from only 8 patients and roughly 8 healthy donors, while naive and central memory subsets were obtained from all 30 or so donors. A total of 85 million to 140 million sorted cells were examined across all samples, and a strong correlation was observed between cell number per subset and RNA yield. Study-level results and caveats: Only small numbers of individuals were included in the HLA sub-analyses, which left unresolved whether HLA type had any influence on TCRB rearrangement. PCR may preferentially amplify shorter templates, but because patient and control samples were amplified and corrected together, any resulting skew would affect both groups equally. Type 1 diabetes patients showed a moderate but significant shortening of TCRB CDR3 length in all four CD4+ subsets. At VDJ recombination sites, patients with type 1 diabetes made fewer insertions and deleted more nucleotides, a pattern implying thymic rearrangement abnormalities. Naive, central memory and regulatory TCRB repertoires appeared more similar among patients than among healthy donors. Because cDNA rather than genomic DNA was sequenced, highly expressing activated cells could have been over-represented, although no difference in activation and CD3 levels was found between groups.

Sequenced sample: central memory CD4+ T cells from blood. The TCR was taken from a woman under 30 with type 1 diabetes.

The nucleotide sequence reads as follows: TGTGCCACTTGGGGGGCTAGCGGGGGGGCCCCCTACAATGAGCAGTTCTTC. This encodes CATWGASGGAPYNEQFF. The chain couples TRBV19 to TRBJ2-1, with 12 bases aligning to TRBD2. In the germline V gene (reference sequence), CDR1 corresponds to LNHDA and CDR2 to SQIVND. The CDR3 holds 17 amino acids from the cysteine to the phenylalanine. Only the CDR3 part of the read is kept: 51 bases, read in frame from the first base. Trimming removed 10 bases from V and 2 bases from J; the gene matches leave 12 bases unexplained.